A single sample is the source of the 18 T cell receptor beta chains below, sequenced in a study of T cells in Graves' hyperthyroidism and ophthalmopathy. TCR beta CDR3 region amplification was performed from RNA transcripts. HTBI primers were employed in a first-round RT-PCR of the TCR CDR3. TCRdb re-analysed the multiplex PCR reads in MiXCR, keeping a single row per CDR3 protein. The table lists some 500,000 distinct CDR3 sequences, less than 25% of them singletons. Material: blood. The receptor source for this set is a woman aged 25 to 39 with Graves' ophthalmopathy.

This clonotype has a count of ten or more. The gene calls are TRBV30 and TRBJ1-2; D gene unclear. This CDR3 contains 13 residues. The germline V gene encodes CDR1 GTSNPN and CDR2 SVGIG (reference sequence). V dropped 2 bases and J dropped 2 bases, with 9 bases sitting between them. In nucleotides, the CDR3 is TGTGCCTGGAGTTGGCCAGCCAACTATGGCTACACCTTC. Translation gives CAWSWPANYGYTF.

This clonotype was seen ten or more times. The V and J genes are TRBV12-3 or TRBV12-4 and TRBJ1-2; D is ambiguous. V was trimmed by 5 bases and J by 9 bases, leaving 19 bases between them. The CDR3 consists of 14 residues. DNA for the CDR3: TGTGCCAGCAGTGAAATGGACGGTTTACGGAGCTACACCTTC. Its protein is CASSEMDGLRSYTF.

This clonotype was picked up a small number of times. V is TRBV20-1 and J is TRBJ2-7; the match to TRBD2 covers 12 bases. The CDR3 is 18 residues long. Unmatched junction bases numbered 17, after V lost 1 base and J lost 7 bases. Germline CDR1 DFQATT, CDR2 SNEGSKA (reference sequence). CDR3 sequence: CSARVPVGASGRAGEQYF. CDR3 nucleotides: TGCAGTGCTAGAGTCCCCGTGGGGGCTAGCGGGAGGGCCGGAGAGCAGTACTTC.

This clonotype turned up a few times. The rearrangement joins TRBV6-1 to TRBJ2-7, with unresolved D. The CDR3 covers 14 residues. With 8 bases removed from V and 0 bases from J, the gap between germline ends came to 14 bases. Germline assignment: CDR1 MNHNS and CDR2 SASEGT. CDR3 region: CASPPNGFSYEQYF. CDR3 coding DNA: TGTGCCAGCCCCCCAAATGGATTCTCCTACGAGCAGTACTTC.

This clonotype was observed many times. The CDR3 reads CASSLRPGVYEQYF. The CDR3 DNA sequence: TGCGCCAGCAGCCTTCGACCGGGCGTCTACGAGCAGTACTTC. The chain is built from TRBV4-3 and TRBJ2-7; D unclear. The CDR3 loop spans 14 amino acids. CDR1 is LGHNA and CDR2 is YSLEER in the germline V gene. The ends were cut back, 4 bases at V and 3 bases at J, with 13 bases in the middle.

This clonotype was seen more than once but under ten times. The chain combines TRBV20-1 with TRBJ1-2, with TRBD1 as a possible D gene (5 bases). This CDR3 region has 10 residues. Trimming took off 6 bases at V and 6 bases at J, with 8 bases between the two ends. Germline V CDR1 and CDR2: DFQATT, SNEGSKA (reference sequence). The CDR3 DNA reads TGCAGTGCCGGGGGGGATGGCTACACCTTC. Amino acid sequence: CSAGGDGYTF.

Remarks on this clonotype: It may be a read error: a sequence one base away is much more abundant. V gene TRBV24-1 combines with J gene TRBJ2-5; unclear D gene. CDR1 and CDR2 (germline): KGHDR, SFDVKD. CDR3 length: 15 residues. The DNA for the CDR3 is TGTGCCACCAGTGACCCCGGCAGGTACCAAGAGACCCAGCACTTC. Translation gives CATSDPGRYQETQHF.

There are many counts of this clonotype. The CDR3 DNA sequence: TGTGCCAGCAGTCGGCAGGGCGGAATTATCTATGGCTACACCTTC. It translates to CASSRQGGIIYGYTF. This chain joins TRBV6-1 and TRBJ1-2; D is perhaps TRBD1 (5 bases). In germline, CDR1 is MNHNS, CDR2 SASEGT. The CDR3 covers 15 residues. V lost 5 bases and J 4 bases, leaving 17 bases between the germline ends.

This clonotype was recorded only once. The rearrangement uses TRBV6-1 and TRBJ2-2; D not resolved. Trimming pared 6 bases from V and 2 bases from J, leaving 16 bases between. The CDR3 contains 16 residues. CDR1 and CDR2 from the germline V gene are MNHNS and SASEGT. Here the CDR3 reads CASSESASINTGELFF. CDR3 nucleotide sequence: TGTGCCAGCAGCGAGAGCGCTTCCATTAACACCGGGGAGCTGTTTTTT.

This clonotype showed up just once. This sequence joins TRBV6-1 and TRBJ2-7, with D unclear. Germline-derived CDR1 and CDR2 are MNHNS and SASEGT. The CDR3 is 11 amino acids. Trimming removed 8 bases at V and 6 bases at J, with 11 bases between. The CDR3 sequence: CASRLTIEQYF. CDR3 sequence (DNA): TGTGCCAGCCGCTTAACGATCGAGCAGTACTTC.

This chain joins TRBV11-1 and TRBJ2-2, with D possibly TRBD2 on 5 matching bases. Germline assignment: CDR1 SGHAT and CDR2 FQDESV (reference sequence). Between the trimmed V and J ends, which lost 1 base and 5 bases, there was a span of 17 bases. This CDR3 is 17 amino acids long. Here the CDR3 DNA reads TGTGCCAGCAGCTTAGTAGGAGAGGCCAGGAGGACCGGGGAGCTGTTTTTT. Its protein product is CASSLVGEARRTGELFF.

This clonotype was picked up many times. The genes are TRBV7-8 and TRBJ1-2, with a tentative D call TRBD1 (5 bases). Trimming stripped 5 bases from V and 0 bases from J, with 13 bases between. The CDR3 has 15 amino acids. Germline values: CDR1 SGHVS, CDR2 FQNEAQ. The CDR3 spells CASSPSTVTNYGYTF. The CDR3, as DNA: TGTGCCAGCAGCCCTTCGACAGTTACTAACTATGGCTACACCTTC.

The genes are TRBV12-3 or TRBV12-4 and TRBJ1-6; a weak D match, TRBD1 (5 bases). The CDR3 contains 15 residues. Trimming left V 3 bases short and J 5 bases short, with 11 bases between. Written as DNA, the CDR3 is TGTGCCAGCAGTTTCGGGCAGACAGATAATTCACCCCTCCACTTT. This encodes CASSFGQTDNSPLHF.

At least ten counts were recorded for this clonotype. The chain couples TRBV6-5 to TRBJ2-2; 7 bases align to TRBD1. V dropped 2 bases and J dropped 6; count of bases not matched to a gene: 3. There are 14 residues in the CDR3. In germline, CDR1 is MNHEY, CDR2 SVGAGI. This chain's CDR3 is CASSYLQGAGELFF. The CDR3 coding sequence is TGTGCCAGCAGTTACCTGCAGGGGGCCGGGGAGCTGTTTTTT.

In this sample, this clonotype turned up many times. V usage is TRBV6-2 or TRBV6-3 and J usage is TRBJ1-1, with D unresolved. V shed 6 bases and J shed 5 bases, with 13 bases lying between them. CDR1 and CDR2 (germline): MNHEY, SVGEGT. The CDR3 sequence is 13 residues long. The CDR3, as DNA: TGTGCCAGCAGATTCGGAGTGGGTACTGAAGCTTTCTTT. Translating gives CASRFGVGTEAFF.

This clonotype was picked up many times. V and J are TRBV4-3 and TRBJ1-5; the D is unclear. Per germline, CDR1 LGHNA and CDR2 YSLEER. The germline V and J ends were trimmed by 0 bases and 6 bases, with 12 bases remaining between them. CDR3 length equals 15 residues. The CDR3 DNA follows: TGCGCCAGCAGCCAAGAGAGGGATAGGGTTCAGCCCCAGCATTTT. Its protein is CASSQERDRVQPQHF.

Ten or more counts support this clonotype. CDR3 nucleotide sequence: TGTGCCAGCAGTTCTACAGGGTACAATCAGCCCCAGCATTTT. Protein sequence: CASSSTGYNQPQHF. The chain joins TRBV27 to TRBJ1-5; D might be TRBD1 (6 bases). Germline V gene sequence: CDR1 MNHEY, CDR2 SMNVEV (reference sequence). This CDR3 spans 14 amino acids. Between the trimmed V and J ends, which lost 4 bases and 3 bases, there was a span of 10 bases.

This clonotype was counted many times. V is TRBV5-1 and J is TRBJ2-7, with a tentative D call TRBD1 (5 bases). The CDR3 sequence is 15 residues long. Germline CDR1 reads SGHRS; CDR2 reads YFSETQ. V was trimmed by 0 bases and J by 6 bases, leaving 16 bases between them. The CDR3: CASSLGRQGNGEQYF. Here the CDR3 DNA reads TGCGCCAGCAGCTTGGGTCGGCAGGGCAATGGCGAGCAGTACTTC.